Listed here is a single T cell receptor (beta chain). V lost 9 bases and J 2 bases, leaving 10 bases between the germline ends. The CDR3 sequence is 13 residues long. CDR1 is LNHDA, CDR2 SQIVND, per germline (reference sequence). Specified time point: peripheral blood 6 weeks after treatment start. This sample was taken from a study of PD-L1 blockade in urothelial cancer. Synthetic templates analogous to TCR were spiked into all PCRs individually. The table came from immunoSEQ multiplex PCR; TCRdb's copy has only in-frame clones and leaves some out. This table has over 25,000 clones, about 80% appearing once.

The chain has TRBV19 and TRBJ2-2; tentative D call: TRBD2 (6 bases). Sequencing was performed on PBMCs, taken around atezolizumab (anti-PD-L1) treatment. The sequence derives from a man in his sixties or seventies with urothelial cancer. For the CDR3, the DNA is TGTGCCAGCGGGGGAGTAAACACCGGGGAGCTGTTTTTT. This sequence encodes CASGGVNTGELFF.